A selection of T cell receptor beta chains follows, all from one sample in a study of shared clonotypes between healthy human individuals. Sequencing was performed with immunoSEQ multiplex PCR; in TCRdb, only in-frame clones are kept and a portion is missing. The sample holds about 680,000 clones, approximately 79% seen once. The sequencing sample was made of memory CD4+ T cells sorted from blood. These receptors were collected from a woman in her 30s in good health. Each CDR3 is given with its conserved first and last residue. Each record gives: clone size, D gene, V gene, J gene, CDR3 DNA, CDR3 protein. The D gene is left open where the match is weak. Size is stated for part of the rows, as once, few or many counts, or as a class when the clone is expanded.

clone_size: NA; d_call: TRBD2; v_call: TRBV18; j_call: TRBJ2-2; cdr3_nt: TGTGCCAGCTCACCGTATGGGACTAGCGGGAGTGGAGTCACCGGGGAGCTGTTTTTT; cdr3_aa: CASSPYGTSGSGVTGELFF
clone_size: once; d_call: TRBD2; v_call: TRBV28; j_call: TRBJ2-3; cdr3_nt: TGTGCCAGCAGTTGGGGGGGGACTAGCGGGACTAGCACAGATACGCAGTATTTT; cdr3_aa: CASSWGGTSGTSTDTQYF
clone_size: NA; d_call: TRBD2; v_call: TRBV28; j_call: TRBJ2-7; cdr3_nt: TGTGCCAGCAGTTTTAGACTAGCGCCAGCCTACGAGCAGTACTTC; cdr3_aa: CASSFRLAPAYEQYF
clone_size: NA; d_call: TRBD2; v_call: TRBV7-8; j_call: TRBJ2-2; cdr3_nt: TGTGCCAGCAGCCCCCGACTACCGAGCGGGATAAACACCGGGGAGCTGTTTTTT; cdr3_aa: CASSPRLPSGINTGELFF
clone_size: NA; d_call: TRBD1; v_call: TRBV16; j_call: TRBJ2-1; cdr3_nt: TGTGCCAGCAGCCGTCGGGACAGGGCAGAGGATGAGCAGTTCTTC; cdr3_aa: CASSRRDRAEDEQFF
clone_size: NA; d_call: TRBD2; v_call: TRBV19; j_call: TRBJ2-1; cdr3_nt: TGTGCCAGTAGTCTAGCGGTTTCCTACAATGAGCAGTTCTTC; cdr3_aa: CASSLAVSYNEQFF
clone_size: NA; d_call: NA; v_call: TRBV11-1; j_call: TRBJ2-7; cdr3_nt: TGTGCCAGCAGCTTAACGACAGCGGTAATGCACGAGCAGTACTTC; cdr3_aa: CASSLTTAVMHEQYF
clone_size: NA; d_call: NA; v_call: TRBV19; j_call: TRBJ1-1; cdr3_nt: TGTGCCAGTTTTGATGGATCGAACACTGAAGCTTTCTTT; cdr3_aa: CASFDGSNTEAFF
clone_size: NA; d_call: NA; v_call: TRBV2; j_call: TRBJ2-7; cdr3_nt: TGTGCCAGCAGTGTTTTTAAGGGGTTCTACGAGCAGTACTTC; cdr3_aa: CASSVFKGFYEQYF
clone_size: NA; d_call: NA; v_call: TRBV7-9; j_call: TRBJ2-1; cdr3_nt: TGTGCCAGCATGGGAGTGGCCTACAATGAGCAGTTCTTC; cdr3_aa: CASMGVAYNEQFF
clone_size: few; d_call: TRBD1; v_call: TRBV6-1; j_call: TRBJ1-1; cdr3_nt: TGTGCCAGCAGTGATAAATCAGGGACAGAACCGAACACTGAAGCTTTCTTT; cdr3_aa: CASSDKSGTEPNTEAFF
clone_size: few; d_call: NA; v_call: TRBV7-9; j_call: TRBJ1-4; cdr3_nt: TGTGCCAGCAGCTTAGGGCCAGTATATGAAAAACTGTTTTTT; cdr3_aa: CASSLGPVYEKLFF
clone_size: NA; d_call: NA; v_call: TRBV29-1; j_call: TRBJ2-3; cdr3_nt: TGCAGCGTTGACCTACACACAGATACGCAGTATTTT; cdr3_aa: CSVDLHTDTQYF
clone_size: NA; d_call: TRBD1; v_call: TRBV10-3; j_call: TRBJ2-7; cdr3_nt: TGTGCCATCAGTGAGGGACAGGACCCGATAGAGCAGTACTTC; cdr3_aa: CAISEGQDPIEQYF
clone_size: NA; d_call: NA; v_call: TRBV5-4; j_call: TRBJ1-3; cdr3_nt: TGTGCCAGCAGCTTGTGGGGAAACACCATATATTTT; cdr3_aa: CASSLWGNTIYF
clone_size: few; d_call: NA; v_call: TRBV1; j_call: TRBJ2-3; cdr3_nt: TGCACCAGCAGCCAATTCTACCGGGGAGCAGATACGCAGTATTTT; cdr3_aa: CTSSQFYRGADTQYF
clone_size: NA; d_call: NA; v_call: TRBV19; j_call: TRBJ1-5; cdr3_nt: TGTGCCAGTAGTTTGATACTGAATCAGCCCCAGCATTTT; cdr3_aa: CASSLILNQPQHF
clone_size: NA; d_call: NA; v_call: TRBV5-1; j_call: TRBJ1-4; cdr3_nt: TGCGCCAGCAGCCGGGCCGCCGATAATGAAAAACTGTTTTTT; cdr3_aa: CASSRAADNEKLFF
clone_size: NA; d_call: NA; v_call: TRBV4-1; j_call: TRBJ2-6; cdr3_nt: TGCGCCAGCAGCCAAGGGGTCTCTGGGGCCAACGTCCTGACTTTC; cdr3_aa: CASSQGVSGANVLTF
clone_size: NA; d_call: TRBD1; v_call: TRBV5-6; j_call: TRBJ2-1; cdr3_nt: TGTGCCAGCAACCCATACGGACAGGGAAAAGTTGAGCAGTTCTTC; cdr3_aa: CASNPYGQGKVEQFF
clone_size: NA; d_call: TRBD2; v_call: TRBV30; j_call: TRBJ2-1; cdr3_nt: TGTGCCTGGAAGGAAACTAGCGGGAGTCACAATGAGCAGTTCTTC; cdr3_aa: CAWKETSGSHNEQFF
clone_size: NA; d_call: TRBD2; v_call: TRBV14; j_call: TRBJ2-7; cdr3_nt: TGTGCCAGCAGCCAGACTTGGGGGGGTGAGCAGTACTTC; cdr3_aa: CASSQTWGGEQYF
clone_size: few; d_call: NA; v_call: TRBV6-6; j_call: TRBJ2-5; cdr3_nt: TGTGCCAGCAGTCCCTACTCCTACCAAGAGACCCAGTACTTC; cdr3_aa: CASSPYSYQETQYF
clone_size: once; d_call: TRBD2; v_call: TRBV11-2; j_call: TRBJ2-5; cdr3_nt: TGTGCCAGCAGCAGAAGCGGGAGACTCCAAGAGACCCAGTACTTC; cdr3_aa: CASSRSGRLQETQYF
clone_size: NA; d_call: TRBD1; v_call: TRBV2; j_call: TRBJ2-2; cdr3_nt: TGTGCCAGCAGTGAGAGGGGGCTACGTAACACCGGGGAGCTGTTTTTT; cdr3_aa: CASSERGLRNTGELFF
clone_size: NA; d_call: NA; v_call: TRBV11-3; j_call: TRBJ2-2; cdr3_nt: TGTGCCAGCAGCCTAAGGACCGGGGAGCTGTTTTTT; cdr3_aa: CASSLRTGELFF
clone_size: many; d_call: NA; v_call: TRBV5-8; j_call: TRBJ2-5; cdr3_nt: TGTGCCAGCAGCTTGGACCCTACAGAGACCCAGTACTTC; cdr3_aa: CASSLDPTETQYF
clone_size: few; d_call: NA; v_call: TRBV28; j_call: TRBJ1-3; cdr3_nt: TGTGCCAGCAGTTTACCGCGACGGCGAGGAAACACCATATATTTT; cdr3_aa: CASSLPRRRGNTIYF
clone_size: NA; d_call: NA; v_call: TRBV27; j_call: TRBJ1-4; cdr3_nt: TGTGCCAGCAGCGCCGGGCCCAGTCGGTTTTTT; cdr3_aa: CASSAGPSRFF
clone_size: once; d_call: TRBD2; v_call: TRBV11-2; j_call: TRBJ2-1; cdr3_nt: TGTGCCAGCAGCTCCCTAGCGGGAGCTCCTGGCAATGAGCAGTTCTTC; cdr3_aa: CASSSLAGAPGNEQFF
clone_size: NA; d_call: NA; v_call: TRBV12-5; j_call: TRBJ1-1; cdr3_nt: TGTGCTAGTGGTTGGGAGGGCTCTGAAGCTTTCTTT; cdr3_aa: CASGWEGSEAFF
clone_size: NA; d_call: NA; v_call: TRBV7-9; j_call: TRBJ2-6; cdr3_nt: TGTGCCAGCAGCTTACAAGCTGGGGCCAACGTCCTGACTTTC; cdr3_aa: CASSLQAGANVLTF
clone_size: NA; d_call: NA; v_call: TRBV2; j_call: TRBJ2-3; cdr3_nt: TGTGCCAGCGTAGCCCGATCGGGGAGCGGGTCAACAGATACGCAGTATTTT; cdr3_aa: CASVARSGSGSTDTQYF
clone_size: NA; d_call: NA; v_call: TRBV19; j_call: TRBJ1-5; cdr3_nt: TGTGCCAGTAGTATGGGCGGGGGGGCGGCTCAGCCCCAGCATTTT; cdr3_aa: CASSMGGGAAQPQHF
clone_size: NA; d_call: NA; v_call: TRBV9; j_call: TRBJ1-4; cdr3_nt: TGTGCCAGCAGCCCCAGGGGAAACGAAAAACTGTTTTTT; cdr3_aa: CASSPRGNEKLFF
clone_size: NA; d_call: TRBD1; v_call: TRBV11-2; j_call: TRBJ1-4; cdr3_nt: TGTGCCAGCAGCTTAGGAGGGGGCCGTACAGAACTGTTTTTT; cdr3_aa: CASSLGGGRTELFF
clone_size: NA; d_call: TRBD2; v_call: TRBV2; j_call: TRBJ2-1; cdr3_nt: TGTGCCAGCAGTCTAGCGGGAGGTCACAATGAGCAGTTCTTC; cdr3_aa: CASSLAGGHNEQFF
clone_size: NA; d_call: NA; v_call: TRBV5-8; j_call: TRBJ2-3; cdr3_nt: TGTGCCAGCAGCTGGCGGGTCAGCACAGATACGCAGTATTTT; cdr3_aa: CASSWRVSTDTQYF
clone_size: NA; d_call: NA; v_call: TRBV14; j_call: TRBJ1-2; cdr3_nt: TGTGCCAGCAGCCAAGGAAGCGCTGGCTACACCTTC; cdr3_aa: CASSQGSAGYTF
clone_size: NA; d_call: TRBD1; v_call: TRBV28; j_call: TRBJ2-5; cdr3_nt: TGTGCCAGCAGTTTGGGACAGAGTGAGACCCAGTACTTC; cdr3_aa: CASSLGQSETQYF
clone_size: NA; d_call: NA; v_call: TRBV18; j_call: TRBJ2-1; cdr3_nt: TGTGCCAGCTCACCTCCGGGACGCAGCTACAATGAGCAGTTCTTC; cdr3_aa: CASSPPGRSYNEQFF
clone_size: NA; d_call: TRBD1; v_call: TRBV7-9; j_call: TRBJ1-5; cdr3_nt: TGTGCCAGCAGCTTAGGAGACCTAGACAGGGCTTATCAGCCCCAGCATTTT; cdr3_aa: CASSLGDLDRAYQPQHF
clone_size: NA; d_call: NA; v_call: TRBV23-1; j_call: TRBJ2-7; cdr3_nt: TGCGCCAGCAGTCCCCCCTTTTGCGGCTACGAGCAGTACTTC; cdr3_aa: CASSPPFCGYEQYF
clone_size: NA; d_call: NA; v_call: TRBV28; j_call: TRBJ1-1; cdr3_nt: TGTGCCAGCGGTTCCGTGGTGCCACTAATGAACACTGAAGCTTTCTTT; cdr3_aa: CASGSVVPLMNTEAFF
clone_size: NA; d_call: TRBD2; v_call: TRBV25-1; j_call: TRBJ2-2; cdr3_nt: TGTGCCAGCTACGCGGGAGAAACCGGGGAGCTGTTTTTT; cdr3_aa: CASYAGETGELFF
clone_size: NA; d_call: TRBD1; v_call: TRBV30; j_call: TRBJ2-7; cdr3_nt: TGTGCCTGGAGTGTACAATACTCAGGGACAGGGGTTCCCTACGAGCAGTACTTC; cdr3_aa: CAWSVQYSGTGVPYEQYF
clone_size: NA; d_call: NA; v_call: TRBV28; j_call: TRBJ1-2; cdr3_nt: TGTGCCAGCACTCTCGCCCAGGGATCCCTCTATGGCTACACCTTC; cdr3_aa: CASTLAQGSLYGYTF
clone_size: NA; d_call: TRBD1; v_call: TRBV5-8; j_call: TRBJ2-2; cdr3_nt: TGTGCCAGCAGCCGCGGGACAGGGGCCCTAAACACCGGGGAGCTGTTTTTT; cdr3_aa: CASSRGTGALNTGELFF
clone_size: NA; d_call: TRBD2; v_call: TRBV7-2; j_call: TRBJ2-1; cdr3_nt: TGTGCCAGCAGCTTAGAACCAGCGGGAGGGGAGAGTGAGCAGTTCTTC; cdr3_aa: CASSLEPAGGESEQFF
clone_size: NA; d_call: TRBD1; v_call: TRBV4-1; j_call: TRBJ2-1; cdr3_nt: TGCGCCAGCAGCCAAGGGCCATTTTACAGGGACAGGGGCTACAATGAGCAGTTCTTC; cdr3_aa: CASSQGPFYRDRGYNEQFF
clone_size: NA; d_call: TRBD1; v_call: TRBV7-9; j_call: TRBJ2-5; cdr3_nt: TGTGCCAGCAGCCCTGGACAGGGCGGTGAGACCCAGTACTTC; cdr3_aa: CASSPGQGGETQYF
clone_size: NA; d_call: TRBD1; v_call: TRBV14; j_call: TRBJ2-7; cdr3_nt: TGTGCCAGCAGCCAACAGGGACAGGGCGCCGAGCAGTACTTC; cdr3_aa: CASSQQGQGAEQYF
clone_size: many; d_call: NA; v_call: TRBV5-1; j_call: TRBJ1-4; cdr3_nt: TGCGCCAGCAGCTCGAGGGGTCAGAAACTGTTTTTT; cdr3_aa: CASSSRGQKLFF
clone_size: few; d_call: NA; v_call: TRBV29-1; j_call: TRBJ2-7; cdr3_nt: TGCAGCGCCTCCAGCTACGGGAGTGACTACGAGCAGTACTTC; cdr3_aa: CSASSYGSDYEQYF
clone_size: once; d_call: NA; v_call: TRBV5-1; j_call: TRBJ1-4; cdr3_nt: TGCGCCAGCAGCTTGGTCGGGACAACTAATGAAAAACTGTTTTTT; cdr3_aa: CASSLVGTTNEKLFF
clone_size: NA; d_call: NA; v_call: TRBV5-1; j_call: TRBJ2-3; cdr3_nt: TGCGCCAGCAGCTATCCTAGCGGCACAGATACGCAGTATTTT; cdr3_aa: CASSYPSGTDTQYF
clone_size: NA; d_call: TRBD2; v_call: TRBV19; j_call: TRBJ2-7; cdr3_nt: TGTGCCAGTAGTGCCGGACTAGCGGGAGGTTCCTACGAGCAGTACTTC; cdr3_aa: CASSAGLAGGSYEQYF
clone_size: once; d_call: NA; v_call: TRBV18; j_call: TRBJ1-5; cdr3_nt: TGTGCCAGCTCAATCCCCAATCAGCCCCAGCATTTT; cdr3_aa: CASSIPNQPQHF